The sequence of this TCR beta chain was determined in a study of CD8+ T cells in alopecia areata. Regarding this clone: The antigen is unknown.

Treatment reported: oral pan-JAK inhibitor, 5-10 mg twice daily. It was from PBMCs that CD4+ and CD8+ T cells were sorted. The V segment lost 5 bases and the J segment 3 bases; nucleotides outside the gene matches: 7. Looked up from germline, CDR1 is SEHNR and CDR2 is FQNEAQ (reference sequence). There are 16 residues in the CDR3. Extracted from the samples, RNA was reverse transcribed into cDNA to serve as the sequencing template. Using immunoSEQ multiplex PCR, the repertoire was profiled, and TCRdb retains in-frame clones only, with some absent. The sample gives about 140,000 clones, approximately 86% of which show up once; under 15% is in the top ten. Findings and limits, study-wide: Tofacitinib did not eliminate many expanded lesional clones from scalp or blood.

The sample here was CD8+ T cells sorted from blood, taken at week 4, from a patient treated with tofacitinib. This receptor was taken from a human donor with alopecia areata. The chain combines TRBV7-9 with TRBJ2-1; TRBD2 matches at 10 bases. Written as DNA, the CDR3 is TGTGCCAGCAGCCTGGGACTAGCGAGTAACTACAATGAGCAGTTCTTC. Its protein is CASSLGLASNYNEQFF.